The 8 T cell receptor beta chains below all came from one sample that was sequenced in a study of blood T cell repertoires in COVID-19. Repertoires were generated with immunoSEQ multiplex PCR, while TCRdb's copy carries only in-frame clones and drops some. Among under 250,000 clones listed, approximately 80% were seen once. The sample was peripheral blood. Receptors were obtained from a human donor in a cohort sampled during active COVID-19.

The chain couples TRBV5-1 to TRBJ2-5; 8 positions match TRBD1. The germline V gene encodes CDR1 SGHRS and CDR2 YFSETQ. J gave up 2 bases and V 2 bases, and 5 bases lay outside the gene matches. The CDR3 sequence is 15 residues long. The CDR3: CASSFQWDRQETQYF. CDR3 DNA: TGCGCCAGCAGCTTTCAATGGGACAGGCAAGAGACCCAGTACTTC.

The rearrangement uses TRBV11-2 and TRBJ2-4; D is possibly TRBD1 (6 bases). V was clipped by 6 bases and J by 5 bases, with 11 bases between them. CDR1 and CDR2 from the germline V gene are SGHAT and FQNNGV. CDR3 length equals 13 residues. The CDR3 DNA sequence: TGTGCCAGCAGACGATGGACAGAAAACATTCAGTACTTC. Translating gives CASRRWTENIQYF.

The chain joins TRBV7-2 to TRBJ2-5; TRBD2 aligns across 8 bases. V shed 6 bases and J 5 bases; nucleotides not matched to a gene: 8. Germline lookup yields CDR1 SGHTA and CDR2 FQGNSA. The CDR3 is 14 residues long. The CDR3 coding sequence is TGTGCCAGCAGGCATGCGGGGGGCGGGGAGACCCAGTACTTC. Its protein product is CASRHAGGGETQYF.

The chain carries TRBV6-2 or TRBV6-3 and TRBJ1-3; 7 positions agree with TRBD1. The V and J ends lost 4 bases and 0 bases, in that order; junction bases with no gene match: 3. Germline CDR1 reads MNHEY; CDR2 reads SVGEGT. CDR3 length equals 15 residues. The CDR3 region is CASSSTGNSGNTIYF. DNA for the CDR3: TGTGCCAGCAGTTCGACAGGGAACTCTGGAAACACCATATATTTT.

V usage is TRBV3-1 (or the pseudogene TRBV3-2) and J usage is TRBJ2-2; possible D gene TRBD1, 8 bases. The V end was cut by 4 bases, the J end by 5 bases, with 17 bases between. The CDR3 runs to 16 residues. Germline lookup yields CDR1 LGHDT and CDR2 YNNKEL (reference sequence). DNA of the CDR3: TGTGCCAGCAGCCGCCCTTACAGGGGGGGAACCGGGGAGCTGTTTTTT. This sequence encodes CASSRPYRGGTGELFF.

The chain couples TRBV28 to TRBJ2-3; D perhaps matches TRBD1 (5 bases). The length of the CDR3 is 15 residues. Germline CDR1 reads MDHEN; CDR2 reads SYDVKM. V lost 6 bases and J lost 6, with 19 bases in between. The CDR3, as DNA: TGTGCCAGCAGCCAGCCCACAGGCCCGCCGGATACGCAGTATTTT. The encoded protein is CASSQPTGPPDTQYF.

The chain couples TRBV3-1 (or the pseudogene TRBV3-2) to TRBJ1-2, with TRBD1 as a possible D gene (6 bases). The CDR3 consists of 13 residues. V dropped 4 bases and J dropped 5 bases, with 11 bases sitting between them. Germline CDR1 is LGHDT and CDR2 is YNNKEL (reference sequence). Written as DNA, the CDR3 is TGTGCCAGCAGCCCACAGACAGGATATGGCTACACCTTC. Residues: CASSPQTGYGYTF.

CDR3 in amino acids: CASSGAQMSVNTEAFF. Written as DNA, the CDR3 is TGTGCCAGCAGTGGGGCCCAGATGTCGGTGAACACTGAAGCTTTCTTT. V gene TRBV28 combines with J gene TRBJ1-1; D might be TRBD1 (5 bases). The CDR3 has 16 amino acids. Germline lookup yields CDR1 MDHEN and CDR2 SYDVKM. Trimming removed 5 bases from V and 0 bases from J, with 16 bases in between.